This record covers a single TCR beta chain. This entry belongs to a study of CD8 T cells in Susac syndrome. CDR1 and CDR2 from the germline V gene are ENHRY and SYGVKD. Trimming cost V 5 bases and J 0 bases, with 7 bases left between them. The CDR3 runs to 13 residues. Random hexamers were used to reverse transcribe 0.5 to 1 ug of RNA. TCRdb analysed the immunoSEQ multiplex PCR reads with MiXCR anew, one entry per CDR3 protein. In the table there are 200,000 to 300,000 distinct CDR3 sequences, less than 96% of which are singletons. This receptor was taken from a human donor with Susac syndrome. V gene TRBV10-3 combines with J gene TRBJ2-5, with a tentative D call TRBD1 (5 bases). The sequenced sample was CD4+ T cells from PBMCs. DNA for the CDR3: TGTGCCATCAGTCTGGACAACCAAGAGACCCAGTACTTC. Translated, it gives CAISLDNQETQYF.